Listed below are T cell receptor beta chains from one sample, sequenced in a study of cytomegalovirus exposure and HLA in healthy donors. Assay: immunoSEQ multiplex PCR; the TCRdb copy retains only in-frame clones and omits some. The table includes about 230,000 clones, 70% to 90% detected once. Sequencing was performed on PBMCs. The receptors originated from a human donor in good health. CDR3s include the opening cysteine and the closing phenylalanine or tryptophan. Each record gives: J gene, V gene, clone size, D gene, CDR3 DNA, CDR3 protein. A D gene is named only where the DNA matches it firmly. The size entry is marked missing in some rows and otherwise reads once, few, many or a size class.

TRBJ2-3	TRBV4-2	NA	TRBD2	TGTGCCAGCAGCCAAGAATTAGTAGCGGGGGGCACAGATACGCAGTATTTT	CASSQELVAGGTDTQYF
TRBJ1-4	TRBV6-5	NA	TRBD1	TGTGCCAGCAGTTCGGGACAGACGAATGAAAAACTGTTTTTT	CASSSGQTNEKLFF
TRBJ2-7	TRBV28	NA	TRBD2	TGTGCCAGCAGTCGGTCGGGAGGTAGCGGGAGGGCCTACGAGCAGTACTTC	CASSRSGGSGRAYEQYF
TRBJ2-2	TRBV7-9	few	TRBD2	TGTGCCAGCAGCCCAGGGACTAGCAGGAACACCGGGGAGCTGTTTTTT	CASSPGTSRNTGELFF
TRBJ2-2	TRBV9	NA	NA	TGTGCCAGCAGCACACAAGAGGGGGCCGGGGAGCTGTTTTTT	CASSTQEGAGELFF
TRBJ2-1	TRBV28	few	TRBD2	TGTGCCAGCAGTTCCGACGGACTAGCGGGAGGGCCTTACAATGAGCAGTTCTTC	CASSSDGLAGGPYNEQFF
TRBJ2-7	TRBV5-5	NA	NA	TGTGCCAGCCTATACCGGCTGGGACATAACTACGAGCAGTACTTC	CASLYRLGHNYEQYF
TRBJ1-1	TRBV5-4	NA	NA	TGTGCCAGCAGCTTGACAATGAACACTGAAGCTTTCTTT	CASSLTMNTEAFF
TRBJ1-4	TRBV5-1	NA	NA	TGCGCCAGCCACCTGGGGGCTGCTAATGAAAAACTGTTTTTT	CASHLGAANEKLFF
TRBJ2-1	TRBV6-1	few	TRBD2	TGTGCCACCGAGACTAGCTCGAAGGGGAATGAGCAGTTCTTC	CATETSSKGNEQFF
TRBJ2-1	TRBV7-3	NA	NA	TGTGCCAGCAGCTTAAGCGCGGGAACCTACAATGAGCAGTTCTTC	CASSLSAGTYNEQFF
TRBJ2-7	TRBV6-5	NA	TRBD2	TGTGCCAGCAGTCGTAGACTAGCCCCCTACGAGCAGTACTTC	CASSRRLAPYEQYF
TRBJ2-7	TRBV19	NA	NA	TGTGCCAGTAGTATAGATCGCGGTTACGAGCAGTACTTC	CASSIDRGYEQYF
TRBJ1-5	TRBV28	NA	NA	TGTGCCAGCAGTTTATGGGACAGTCGTAATCAGCCCCAGCATTTT	CASSLWDSRNQPQHF
TRBJ2-1	TRBV25-1	NA	TRBD1	TGTGCCAGCACCCGGGGACAGGGCCGCGATGAGCAGTTCTTC	CASTRGQGRDEQFF
TRBJ1-4	TRBV19	once	TRBD1	TGTGCCAGTAGTGACAGGGGCGGAAATGAAAAACTGTTTTTT	CASSDRGGNEKLFF
TRBJ2-1	TRBV19	NA	NA	TGTGCCAGTAGTATAGCGGCTAGCAATACCTACAATGAGCAGTTCTTC	CASSIAASNTYNEQFF
TRBJ1-5	TRBV7-2	NA	NA	TGTGCCAGCAGCTTACAGGGGAGCAATCAGCCCCAGCATTTT	CASSLQGSNQPQHF
TRBJ1-2	TRBV6-5	NA	NA	TGTGCCAGCAGTCTAACTGAGGGAAGCAGCGGCTACACCTTC	CASSLTEGSSGYTF
TRBJ2-3	TRBV5-8	NA	TRBD2	TGTGCCAGCAGCTTAGTGGGAGGGCCCAATCCGCATACGCAGTATTTT	CASSLVGGPNPHTQYF
TRBJ2-7	TRBV4-2	NA	NA	TGTGCCAGCAGCCAAGCTCCCAGTCAGACCTACGAGCAGTACTTC	CASSQAPSQTYEQYF
TRBJ1-5	TRBV19	NA	NA	TGTGCCAGTGGCCCGGGGGAGCCCCAGCATTTT	CASGPGEPQHF
TRBJ1-1	TRBV9	NA	NA	TGTGCCAGCAGCGTAGGGGGGGAGAGACCTGAAGCTTTCTTT	CASSVGGERPEAFF
TRBJ1-1	TRBV4-2	NA	TRBD1	TGTGCCAGCAGCCAAGATCCCGGACAGGCTAGCCTTGAAGCTTTCTTT	CASSQDPGQASLEAFF
TRBJ2-3	TRBV4-1	NA	NA	TGCGCCAGCAGCCGAACTCAGGGATCCTACACAGATACGCAGTATTTT	CASSRTQGSYTDTQYF
TRBJ2-7	TRBV7-8	NA	NA	TGTGCCAGCAGCTTAGCTAGCGGCTCCTACGAGCAGTACTTC	CASSLASGSYEQYF
TRBJ1-4	TRBV11-2	NA	NA	TGTGCCAGCAGCTTAGATTGGGGGACACCAACTAATGAAAAACTGTTTTTT	CASSLDWGTPTNEKLFF
TRBJ2-1	TRBV19	NA	TRBD2	TGTGCCAGTAGCTCCGGGACTAGCCCCTCCTACAATGAGCAGTTCTTC	CASSSGTSPSYNEQFF
TRBJ2-1	TRBV7-2	NA	TRBD2	TGTGCCAGTTTACCCCGACTAGCGAGCTACAATGAGCAGTTCTTC	CASLPRLASYNEQFF
TRBJ2-5	TRBV19	few	NA	TGTGCCAGTAGTAGCAGTGGTGAGACCCAGTACTTC	CASSSSGETQYF
TRBJ1-3	TRBV4-3	NA	NA	TGCGCCAGCAGCCACCCCCGTGTACACCCCTCTGGAAACACCATATATTTT	CASSHPRVHPSGNTIYF
TRBJ1-2	TRBV19	NA	TRBD1	TGTGCCAGTAGTATAAATCTTCGGACAGGGGGCTATGGCTACACCTTC	CASSINLRTGGYGYTF
TRBJ2-7	TRBV7-6	few	TRBD2	TGTGCCAGCAGTGGGACTAGCGGGACCACCTACGAGCAGTACTTC	CASSGTSGTTYEQYF
TRBJ2-7	TRBV29-1	NA	NA	TGCAGCGTTGGAGGGAACTACGAGCAGTACTTC	CSVGGNYEQYF
TRBJ1-3	TRBV25-1	NA	NA	TGTGCCAGCAGTGATTACGGGGGGCTCTATGGAAACACCATATATTTT	CASSDYGGLYGNTIYF
TRBJ2-3	TRBV7-2	NA	TRBD2	TGTGCCAGCAGCCAGGGCGGGAGGGGCACAGATACGCAGTATTTT	CASSQGGRGTDTQYF
TRBJ2-7	TRBV7-9	NA	TRBD2	TGTGCCAGCAGCTTTTCCGGGACTAGTACCCGCTCCTACGAGCAGTACTTC	CASSFSGTSTRSYEQYF
TRBJ2-6	TRBV13	NA	NA	TGTGCCAGCAGTTCATCAGGGTTAGGTGGGGCCAACGTCCTGACTTTC	CASSSSGLGGANVLTF
TRBJ1-2	TRBV2	NA	TRBD1	TGTGCCAGCAGTCCGGGACAGAACTATGGCTACACCTTC	CASSPGQNYGYTF